The 29 T cell receptor beta chains given below trace back to one sample, sequenced in a study of CD8 T cells in ankylosing spondylitis. Overall study findings and caveats: Blood of patients with ankylosing spondylitis appeared to be characterized by a TCR beta motif of several highly homologous variants.

Antigens of these TCRs are unknown. MiXCR, run by TCRdb on the 5' RACE reads, gives a single entry per CDR3 protein. The sample holds around 130,000 distinct CDR3 sequences; approximately 17% are singletons and the top ten take around a third. The source material was blood, either unsorted or a sorted T cell fraction (not recorded which). The receptors were gathered from a male donor with ankylosing spondylitis.

The rearrangement links TRBV27 to TRBJ2-3; unclear D gene. V was trimmed by 6 bases and J by 6 bases, leaving 16 bases between them. The CDR3 sequence is 14 residues long. Germline CDR1 is MNHEY and CDR2 is SMNVEV (reference sequence). For the CDR3, the DNA is TGTGCCAGCAGCCATTTTGTACTTTTGGATACGCAGTATTTT. Translation: CASSHFVLLDTQYF.

The V gene is TRBV29-1, the J gene TRBJ2-1, with D perhaps TRBD2 (6 bases). V was clipped by 1 base and J by 6 bases, with 22 bases between them. CDR3 length: 17 amino acids. CDR1 SQVTM and CDR2 ANQGSEA come from the germline V gene. The CDR3 loop is CSVEGGDSRRVGNEQFF. CDR3 nucleotide sequence: TGCAGCGTTGAAGGGGGGGATAGCCGCAGGGTCGGCAATGAGCAGTTCTTC.

This clonotype was seen a handful of times. The V gene is TRBV28, the J gene TRBJ2-3; D not resolved. The V and J ends lost 2 bases and 1 base respectively, with 10 bases between them. CDR1 is MDHEN and CDR2 is SYDVKM in the germline V gene. This CDR3 spans 15 amino acids. The CDR3: CASSLADGGTDTQYF. The CDR3 nucleotides read TGTGCCAGCAGTTTAGCGGATGGGGGCACAGATACGCAGTATTTT.

This clonotype was counted between two and nine times. The gene calls are TRBV11-3 and TRBJ2-2; TRBD2 aligns across 14 bases. CDR1 SGHNT and CDR2 YENEEA come from the germline V gene. This CDR3 comprises 16 residues. V shed 6 bases and J 5 bases; nucleotides not matched to a gene: 5. The CDR3 sequence: CASRRLAGGRTGELFF. The CDR3 nucleotides are TGTGCCAGCAGAAGACTAGCGGGAGGGAGGACCGGGGAGCTGTTTTTT. The whole variable domain, filled in from reference TRBV11-3 and TRBJ2-2, reads EAGVVQSPRYKIIEKKQPVAFWCNPISGHNTLYWYLQNLGQGPELLIRYENEEAVDDSQLPKDRFSAERLKGVDSTLKIQPAELGDSAVYLCASRRLAGGRTGELFFGEGSRLTVL.

The rearrangement joins TRBV7-9 to TRBJ2-5; unclear D gene. This CDR3 has 12 residues. Germline CDR1 is SEHNR and CDR2 is FQNEAQ (reference sequence). V was trimmed by 1 base and J by 5 bases, leaving 5 bases between them. CDR3 in amino acids: CASSLGYETQYF. The CDR3 bases are TGTGCCAGCAGCTTAGGGTATGAGACCCAGTACTTC.

There are a few counts of this clonotype. The CDR3 nucleotides are TGCGCCAGCAGCCAAGATTTAAGGTTGGAAGACGAAAAACTGTTTTTT. Residues: CASSQDLRLEDEKLFF. The chain has TRBV4-1 and TRBJ1-4, with D hard to call. Trimming stripped 0 bases from V and 8 bases from J, with 16 bases between. Germline V CDR1 and CDR2: MGHRA, YSYEKL. The CDR3 covers 16 residues.

This clonotype was observed a handful of times. The V and J genes are TRBV27 and TRBJ2-2; 7 bases agree with TRBD1. The CDR3 loop spans 16 amino acids. V shed 1 base, J shed 0 bases, and the junction held 2 bases outside the gene matches. Germline-derived CDR1 and CDR2 are MNHEY and SMNVEV (reference sequence). The CDR3: CASSLWGTANTGELFF. The DNA for the CDR3 is TGTGCCAGCAGTTTATGGGGGACAGCGAACACCGGGGAGCTGTTTTTT.

This clonotype was observed a handful of times. The chain links TRBV7-9 to TRBJ2-5; the D call may be TRBD1 or TRBD2 (6 bases each). The CDR3 runs 14 residues. CDR1 SEHNR and CDR2 FQNEAQ come from the germline V gene (reference sequence). Trimming stripped 7 bases from V and 4 bases from J, with 16 bases between. This CDR3 reads CASKMDRGRETQYF. The CDR3 nucleotides read TGTGCCAGCAAAATGGATCGGGGGCGAGAGACCCAGTACTTC.

This clonotype was detected only a few times. V is TRBV7-9 and J is TRBJ1-1; 9 nucleotides line up with TRBD1. Germline CDR1 and CDR2: SEHNR and FQNEAQ (reference sequence). CDR3 length: 15 residues. Trimming took 2 bases from V and 3 from J; bases not matched to a gene: 4. The CDR3 region has the DNA TGTGCCAGCAGCTTACGGGACAGGGTCGACACTGAAGCTTTCTTT. It specifies CASSLRDRVDTEAFF. Complete variable domain (other parts from reference TRBV7-9 and TRBJ1-1): DTGVSQNPRHKITKRGQNVTFRCDPISEHNRLYWYRQTLGQGPEFLTYFQNEAQLEKSRLLSDRFSAERPKGSFSTLEIQRTEQGDSAMYLCASSLRDRVDTEAFFGQGTRLTVV.

This clonotype was counted ten times or more. The V gene is TRBV24-1, the J gene TRBJ2-1, with 8 positions matching TRBD2. CDR3 length: 16 residues. With V trimmed by 0 bases and J by 7 bases, 7 bases remained unmatched. Germline assignment: CDR1 KGHDR and CDR2 SFDVKD. The CDR3 region is CATSDLGSGIGNEQFF. The CDR3 nucleotides are TGTGCCACCAGTGATTTGGGTAGCGGGATTGGTAATGAGCAGTTCTTC.

This clonotype was recorded a few times. The V call is TRBV4-3, the J call TRBJ1-1; D is perhaps TRBD1 (5 bases). V lost 0 bases and J 2 bases, leaving 16 bases between the germline ends. Looked up from germline, CDR1 is LGHNA and CDR2 is YSLEER. This CDR3 has 17 amino acids. The CDR3 DNA follows: TGCGCCAGCAGCCAAGATATTCTAGCAGGGCTCAACACTGAAGCTTTCTTT. Its translation is CASSQDILAGLNTEAFF.

In DNA form, the CDR3 reads TGCAGCGCCAAGTCGTTTAGCGGACCCACAGATACGCAGTATTTT. Translated: CSAKSFSGPTDTQYF. The chain joins TRBV29-1 to TRBJ2-3, with D perhaps TRBD2 (6 bases). CDR3 length: 15 amino acids. Trimming took 7 bases from V and 2 from J, leaving 19 bases between them. CDR1 SQVTM and CDR2 ANQGSEA come from the germline V gene.

This clonotype was found a few times. The chain combines TRBV7-9 with TRBJ1-5; TRBD1 matches 7 bases. V gave up 4 bases and J gave up 1 base; unmatched junction bases: 1. Germline lookup yields CDR1 SEHNR and CDR2 FQNEAQ (reference sequence). This CDR3 spans 14 amino acids. The CDR3 DNA is TGTGCCAGCAGCTCACAGGGGAGCAATCAGCCCCAGCATTTT. This codes for CASSSQGSNQPQHF.

This clonotype was observed a few times. V usage is TRBV4-1 and J usage is TRBJ2-5; TRBD1 matches 7 bases. Germline-derived CDR1 and CDR2 are MGHRA and YSYEKL. Losses at the gene ends were 1 base for V and 7 bases for J; bases not matched to a gene: 9. The CDR3 covers 15 residues. The CDR3 DNA reads as TGCGCCAGCAGCCAAGGGGACAGTACGATGAGGACCCAGTACTTC. It is translated as CASSQGDSTMRTQYF.

The rearrangement links TRBV7-6 to TRBJ2-2; 12 bases fit TRBD2. Losses at the gene ends were 5 bases for V and 8 bases for J; bases not matched to a gene: 12. The germline gives CDR1 SGHVS, CDR2 FNYEAQ. There are 17 residues in the CDR3. The CDR3 loop reads CASSQRTSGISPGELFF. The CDR3 DNA is TGTGCCAGCAGCCAAAGGACTAGCGGGATATCACCGGGGGAGCTGTTTTTT.

This clonotype was counted between two and nine times. V is TRBV6-5 and J is TRBJ2-1; 7 bases are a match to TRBD2. CDR1 MNHEY and CDR2 SVGAGI come from the germline V gene. The CDR3 loop spans 19 amino acids. V was clipped by 0 bases and J by 3 bases; unmatched bases: 14. CDR3: CASSYSTEGAGALYNEQFF. Written as DNA, the CDR3 is TGTGCCAGCAGTTACTCGACTGAAGGCGCGGGAGCCCTCTACAATGAGCAGTTCTTC.

This clonotype was observed a few times. The chain combines TRBV9 with TRBJ2-3; 12 bases agree with TRBD2. The CDR3 has 16 residues. The trim removed 3 bases at V and 4 bases at J, leaving 6 bases unmatched. The germline CDR1 and CDR2 sequences are SGDLS and YYNGEE. CDR3: CASSETSGRFSDTQYF. CDR3 coding DNA: TGTGCCAGCAGCGAGACTAGCGGGAGATTCTCAGATACGCAGTATTTT.

This sequence joins TRBV7-2 and TRBJ2-7, with TRBD1 matching over 8 bases. Per the germline V gene, CDR1 is SGHTA and CDR2 is FQGNSA. The CDR3 is 15 residues long. The trim removed 5 bases at V and 0 bases at J, leaving 6 bases unmatched. The CDR3 sequence is CASSPTGQASYEQYF. As DNA, the CDR3 is TGTGCCAGCAGCCCTACGGGACAGGCCTCCTACGAGCAGTACTTC.

This clonotype was picked up a small number of times. The chain carries TRBV7-9 and TRBJ2-7, with D tentatively TRBD2 (6 bases). Germline CDR1 and CDR2: SEHNR and FQNEAQ (reference sequence). This CDR3 comprises 16 residues. The V and J ends lost 5 bases and 3 bases respectively, with 20 bases between them. Here the CDR3 reads CASSPHLGLVGYEQYF. CDR3 bases: TGTGCCAGCAGCCCTCACCTGGGACTCGTAGGCTACGAGCAGTACTTC.

This clonotype appeared many times. V is TRBV6-5 and J is TRBJ2-5; a weak D match, TRBD1 (6 bases). The germline V and J ends were trimmed by 2 bases and 5 bases, with 12 bases remaining between them. Germline V gene data show CDR1 as MNHEY and CDR2 as SVGAGI. The CDR3 covers 14 residues. CDR3 in DNA: TGTGCCAGCAGTTACGGGGGCGTAGGGGAGACCCAGTACTTC. Protein product: CASSYGGVGETQYF.

This clonotype was picked up a small number of times. The V call is TRBV24-1, the J call TRBJ2-1; D possibly matches TRBD1 or TRBD2 (5 bases each). Germline CDR1 reads KGHDR; CDR2 reads SFDVKD. Deletions cut 4 bases from V and 0 bases from J, with 24 bases between. The CDR3 has 20 residues. The CDR3 DNA sequence: TGTGCCACCAGTGACCGGATGACAGTCCGAGGGAGCAGCTCCTACAATGAGCAGTTCTTC. Amino acid sequence: CATSDRMTVRGSSSYNEQFF.

This clonotype was seen a handful of times. The genes are TRBV12-3 or TRBV12-4 and TRBJ1-2; a possible D gene is TRBD1 (6 bases). Trimming stripped 2 bases from V and 5 bases from J, with 18 bases between. This CDR3 spans 16 amino acids. CDR3 residues: CASSLNRGWDTYGYTF. The DNA of the CDR3 is TGTGCCAGCAGTTTAAATCGTGGATGGGACACTTATGGCTACACCTTC.

The table lists this clonotype with many counts. The chain employs TRBV6-1 and TRBJ1-5; D not certain. Germline lookup yields CDR1 MNHNS and CDR2 SASEGT. With 2 bases removed from V and 0 bases from J, the gap between germline ends came to 8 bases. The CDR3 length is 15 residues. The CDR3 is CASSERLYSNQPQHF. The CDR3 bases are TGTGCCAGCAGTGAACGTTTGTATAGCAATCAGCCCCAGCATTTT.

The genes are TRBV11-1 and TRBJ2-1; D may be TRBD2 (6 bases). V lost 0 bases to trimming and J lost 0 bases, with 9 bases between them. Germline V gene data show CDR1 as SGHAT and CDR2 as FQDESV (reference sequence). This CDR3 comprises 16 residues. The chain's CDR3 is CASSLASGFSYNEQFF. The CDR3, as DNA: TGTGCCAGCAGCTTAGCTAGCGGCTTCTCCTACAATGAGCAGTTCTTC.

The rearrangement uses TRBV5-1 and TRBJ2-3; weak D call: TRBD2 (5 bases). This CDR3 region has 13 residues. CDR1 and CDR2 (germline): SGHRS, YFSETQ. The germline V and J ends were trimmed by 7 bases and 2 bases, with 11 bases remaining between them. The CDR3 sequence: CASCEEATDTQYF. In DNA form, the CDR3 reads TGCGCCAGCTGCGAGGAGGCCACAGATACGCAGTATTTT. Using reference TRBV5-1 and TRBJ2-3 for the parts outside the CDR3, the full variable domain is KAGVTQTPRYLIKTRGQQVTLSCSPISGHRSVSWYQQTPGQGLQFLFEYFSETQRNKGNFPGRFSGRQFSNSRSEMNVSTLELGDSALYLCASCEEATDTQYFGPGTRLTVL.

This chain connects TRBV4-2 to TRBJ1-6, with 9 bases lining up with TRBD1. The CDR3 sequence is 17 residues long. Germline V CDR1 and CDR2: LGHNA, YNFKEQ. V was clipped by 5 bases and J by 8 bases; unmatched bases: 13. The CDR3 sequence is CASSLRRRDRVYSPLHF. In nucleotides, the CDR3 is TGTGCCAGCAGCTTAAGGAGAAGGGACAGGGTGTATTCACCCCTCCACTTT.

This clonotype was counted a few times. The CDR3 loop is CSVVGSSYEQYF. Here the CDR3 DNA reads TGCAGCGTTGTCGGCAGCTCCTACGAGCAGTACTTC. The rearrangement uses TRBV29-1 and TRBJ2-7; D unresolved. Germline CDR1 and CDR2: SQVTM and ANQGSEA. The V end lost 4 bases, the J end lost 0 bases, and 7 bases lay between the germline ends. This CDR3 is built from 12 residues.

CDR3 DNA sequence: TGTGCCATCATTAACTCGTACAATGAGCAGTTCTTC. Protein sequence: CAIINSYNEQFF. J is TRBJ2-1 and V is TRBV10-3; D not resolved. The CDR3 is made up of 12 amino acids. The germline V gene encodes CDR1 ENHRY and CDR2 SYGVKD. V lost 7 bases to trimming and J lost 4 bases, with 8 bases between them.

The sample holds a few counts of this clonotype. The V and J genes are TRBV7-8 and TRBJ2-1, with D possibly being TRBD1 or TRBD2 (5 bases each). The length of the CDR3 is 18 residues. CDR1 is SGHVS and CDR2 is FQNEAQ in the germline V gene. V was clipped by 1 base and J by 5 bases, with 21 bases between them. The CDR3 bases are TGTGCCAGCAGCTTAGGACCCCTGGGGGTATCGGTCCACAATGAGCAGTTCTTC. Protein: CASSLGPLGVSVHNEQFF.